This entry describes one TCR beta chain. Antigen: not known. The data were obtained in a study of cytomegalovirus exposure and HLA in healthy donors. Primers included in the PCR were 60 Vbeta and 13 Jbeta primers. Measured with immunoSEQ multiplex PCR; TCRdb has only the in-frame clones, and not every one. The table records some 120,000 clones, roughly four fifths of them present only once. Study-wide results and caveats: CMV serostatus was the sole immune exposure information available.

The germline V gene encodes CDR1 SEHNR and CDR2 FQNEAQ (reference sequence). CDR3 length: 13 residues. The V and J ends lost 4 bases and 8 bases, in that order; junction bases with no gene match: 2. The chain employs TRBV7-9 and TRBJ1-4; 9 nucleotides agree with TRBD1. Sequencing was done on a sample of PBMCs. The receptor's source is a man aged 35 to 55 in good health and CMV-seronegative. The CDR3 DNA sequence: TGTGCCAGCAGCTATGGACAGGGGGAAAAACTGTTTTTT. The encoded protein is CASSYGQGEKLFF. Full variable domain (missing parts from reference TRBV7-9 and TRBJ1-4): DTGVSQNPRHKITKRGQNVTFRCDPISEHNRLYWYRQTLGQGPEFLTYFQNEAQLEKSRLLSDRFSAERPKGSFSTLEIQRTEQGDSAMYLCASSYGQGEKLFFGSGTQLSVL.